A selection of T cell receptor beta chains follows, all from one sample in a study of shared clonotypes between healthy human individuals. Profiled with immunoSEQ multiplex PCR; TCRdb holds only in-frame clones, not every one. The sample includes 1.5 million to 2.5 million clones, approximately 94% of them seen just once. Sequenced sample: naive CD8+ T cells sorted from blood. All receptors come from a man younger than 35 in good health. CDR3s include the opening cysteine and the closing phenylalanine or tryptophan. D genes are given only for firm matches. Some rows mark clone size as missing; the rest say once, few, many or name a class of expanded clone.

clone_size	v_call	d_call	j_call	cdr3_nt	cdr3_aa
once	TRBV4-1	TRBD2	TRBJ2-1	TGCGCCAGCAGCCAAGTGTCAGGACTAGCGGGATTCTCGCACAATGAGCAGTTCTTC	CASSQVSGLAGFSHNEQFF
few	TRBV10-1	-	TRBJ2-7	TGCGCCAGCAGTGAGCCCACCCTGGGGGAGCAGTACTTC	CASSEPTLGEQYF
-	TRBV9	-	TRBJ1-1	TGTGCCAGCAGCGGATTCTCTACCGGGACACCGAACACTGAAGCTTTCTTT	CASSGFSTGTPNTEAFF
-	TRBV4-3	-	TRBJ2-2	TGCGCCAGCAGCCAAGATTTGAGGCAGGGGGGAGCCGGGGAGCTGTTTTTT	CASSQDLRQGGAGELFF
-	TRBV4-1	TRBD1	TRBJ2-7	TGCGCCAGCAGCCCCGATTGGGACAGCTCCTACGAGCAGTACTTC	CASSPDWDSSYEQYF
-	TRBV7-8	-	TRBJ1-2	TGTGCCAGCAGCTTTCCTTGGGGGTCCGGCTACACCTTC	CASSFPWGSGYTF
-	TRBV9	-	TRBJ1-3	TGTGCCAGCAGCGTAGAGGCATCTGGAAACACCATATATTTT	CASSVEASGNTIYF
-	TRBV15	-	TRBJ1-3	TGTGCCACCACGGACGGGGGATTTGGACGAGGAAACACCATATATTTT	CATTDGGFGRGNTIYF
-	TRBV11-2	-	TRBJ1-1	TGTGCCAGCAGCTTAGGACAGGCAGGTGAAGCTTTCTTT	CASSLGQAGEAFF
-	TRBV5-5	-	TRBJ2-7	TGTGCCAGCAGCCCCTCTCGCGCTCTCTCCTACGAGCAGTACTTC	CASSPSRALSYEQYF
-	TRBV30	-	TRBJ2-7	TGTGCCTGGGGGACCGCATACAACTACGAGCAGTACTTC	CAWGTAYNYEQYF
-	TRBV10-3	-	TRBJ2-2	TGTGCCATCAGTGAAGACAGGCGCGACACCGGGGAGCTGTTTTTT	CAISEDRRDTGELFF
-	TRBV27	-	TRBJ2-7	TGTGCCAGCAGCCAAAATGGGGTCGAGCAGTACTTC	CASSQNGVEQYF
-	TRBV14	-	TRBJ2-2	TGTGCCAGCAGCCAGAGGGTTTTATACACCGGGGAGCTGTTTTTT	CASSQRVLYTGELFF
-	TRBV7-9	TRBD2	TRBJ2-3	TGTGCCAGCAGCCCAAGCGGGGGGGGCGTATATACGCAGTATTTT	CASSPSGGGVYTQYF
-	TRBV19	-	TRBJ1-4	TGTGCCAGTAGCCTGGGGGGGACCATCAACTGGGCAACTAATGAAAAACTGTTTTTT	CASSLGGTINWATNEKLFF
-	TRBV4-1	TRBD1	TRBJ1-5	TGCGCCAGCAGCCAAGAGGGACAGACCAGCCTCGAGCCCCAGCATTTT	CASSQEGQTSLEPQHF
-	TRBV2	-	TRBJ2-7	TGTGCCAGCAGTGAAGAGCAGGCGAGCTCCTACGAGCAGTACTTC	CASSEEQASSYEQYF
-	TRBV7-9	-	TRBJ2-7	TGTGCCAGCAGCTTAGAAGGGTGGGAGCAGTACTTC	CASSLEGWEQYF
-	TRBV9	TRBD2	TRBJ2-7	TGTGCCAGCAGCGTAAGTAGGGTAACTAGCGGGACTAACGAGCAGTACTTC	CASSVSRVTSGTNEQYF
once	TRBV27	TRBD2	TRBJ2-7	TGTGCCAGCTCCTCTGGGAGGGCTTACGAGCAGTACTTC	CASSSGRAYEQYF
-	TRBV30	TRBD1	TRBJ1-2	TGTGCCTGGCTAAGGACAGGAAAGATCCTAAACGGCTACACCTTC	CAWLRTGKILNGYTF
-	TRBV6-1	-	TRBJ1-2	TGTGCCAGCAGTGAAGCGGGGGAGGGCGAAAACTATGGCTACACCTTC	CASSEAGEGENYGYTF
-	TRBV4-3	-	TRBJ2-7	TGCGCCAGCAGCCAAGGTTCCGACGGGAGCTGGTACGAGCAGTACTTC	CASSQGSDGSWYEQYF
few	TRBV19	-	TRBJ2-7	TGTGCCAGTAGTATAGATCTTGCGGGGAACTACGAGCAGTACTTC	CASSIDLAGNYEQYF
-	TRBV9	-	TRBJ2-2	TGTGCCAGCAGCGTTGAAACAGGCGCCGGGGAGCTGTTTTTT	CASSVETGAGELFF
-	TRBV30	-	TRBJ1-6	TGTGCCTGGAGTGGCCGGGATAATTCACCCCTCCACTTT	CAWSGRDNSPLHF
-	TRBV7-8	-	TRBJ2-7	TGTGCCAGCAGCTCGGACGGAAACTACGAGCAGTACTTC	CASSSDGNYEQYF
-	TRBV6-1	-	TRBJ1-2	TGTGCCAGCAGTGAAGGCAGGCTCTTAGGGGGCTACACCTTC	CASSEGRLLGGYTF
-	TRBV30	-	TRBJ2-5	TGTGCCTCGAACGGAGAAGAGACCCAGTACTTC	CASNGEETQYF
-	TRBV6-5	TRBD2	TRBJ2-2	TGTGCCAGCAGTTACTCCGCGGGAGCGGCCACCGGGGAGCTGTTTTTT	CASSYSAGAATGELFF
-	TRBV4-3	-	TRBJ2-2	TGCGCCAGCAGCCAATTAGAAGGGGGTGAGGGGCCCGGGGAGCTGTTTTTT	CASSQLEGGEGPGELFF
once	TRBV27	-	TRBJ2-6	TGTGCCACCCTATCGGGGACCGCCTCTGGGGCCAACGTCCTGACTTTC	CATLSGTASGANVLTF
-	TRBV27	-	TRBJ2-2	TGTGCCAGCAGTTCTCCACAGTACACCGGGGAGCTGTTTTTT	CASSSPQYTGELFF
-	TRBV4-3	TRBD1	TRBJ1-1	TGCGCCAGCAGCCAAGATTCAGGGGGGAGAACTGAAGCTTTCTTT	CASSQDSGGRTEAFF
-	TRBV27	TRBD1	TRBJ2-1	TGTGCCAGCAGTGAAGGGGGCTGGAATGAGCAGTTCTTC	CASSEGGWNEQFF
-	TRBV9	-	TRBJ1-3	TGTGCCAGCAGCGTAGGAGGGATTTTCTCTGGAAACACCATATATTTT	CASSVGGIFSGNTIYF
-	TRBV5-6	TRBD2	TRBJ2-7	TGTGCCAGCAGCTTGAGCCTAGCGGGCTCCTACGAGCAGTACTTC	CASSLSLAGSYEQYF
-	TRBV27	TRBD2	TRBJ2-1	TGTGCCAGCAGTCCGGAGGGACTAGCGGGGGCAAGAGAGCAGTTCTTC	CASSPEGLAGAREQFF
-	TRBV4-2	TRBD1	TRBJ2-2	TGTGCCAGCAGCCAAGAGGCACAGGGGGCCCTGTACACCGGGGAGCTGTTTTTT	CASSQEAQGALYTGELFF
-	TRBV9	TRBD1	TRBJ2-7	TGTGCCAGCAGCGTCACAGGGGCCTCCACACTTTCCGAGCAGTACTTC	CASSVTGASTLSEQYF
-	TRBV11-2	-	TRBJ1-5	TGTGCCAGCAGCTTAGTTGGGGTTGGACAGCCCCAGCATTTT	CASSLVGVGQPQHF
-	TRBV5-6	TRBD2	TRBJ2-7	TGTGCCAGCAGCTATACTAGCGCTCCCCCCTACGAGCAGTACTTC	CASSYTSAPPYEQYF
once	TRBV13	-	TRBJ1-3	TGTGCCAGCAGCTTAGATGGAAACACCATATATTTT	CASSLDGNTIYF
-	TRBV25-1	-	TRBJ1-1	TGTGCCAGCAGTGACCTGGCAGGGGCTCACACTGAAGCTTTCTTT	CASSDLAGAHTEAFF
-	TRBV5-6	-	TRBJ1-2	TGTGCCAGCAGCACCGCTGTGAGCTATGGCTACACCTTC	CASSTAVSYGYTF
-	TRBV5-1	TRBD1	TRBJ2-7	TGCGCCAGCAGCTTGGCCTTGGGACAGGGGTTTTACGAGCAGTACTTC	CASSLALGQGFYEQYF
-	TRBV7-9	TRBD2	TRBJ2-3	TGTGCCAGCAGCCGGGAGGGCACAGATACGCAGTATTTT	CASSREGTDTQYF
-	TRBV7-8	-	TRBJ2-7	TGTGCCAGCAGCCAAGACCCCCAACACTTTAGCTACGAGCAGTACTTC	CASSQDPQHFSYEQYF
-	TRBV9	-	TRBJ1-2	TGTGCCAGCAGCACCGACCCGAATTCCGGCTACACCTTC	CASSTDPNSGYTF
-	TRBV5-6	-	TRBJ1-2	TGTGCCAGCAGCATCCCGACTTATAACTATGGCTACACCTTC	CASSIPTYNYGYTF
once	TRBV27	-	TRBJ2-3	TGTGCCAGTGGAAAACTCCCGGTGGGCACAGATACGCAGTATTTT	CASGKLPVGTDTQYF
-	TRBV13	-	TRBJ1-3	TGTGCCAGCAGCCCCCCGATCGGGGTCTCGGGAAACACCATATATTTT	CASSPPIGVSGNTIYF
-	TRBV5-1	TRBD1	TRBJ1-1	TGCGCCAGCAGCTTGTCTCTCGGGACAGGGGGAACTGAAGCTTTCTTT	CASSLSLGTGGTEAFF
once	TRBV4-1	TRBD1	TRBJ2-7	TGCGCCAGCAGCCAGACGGGACAGGGTAACTACGAGCAGTACTTC	CASSQTGQGNYEQYF
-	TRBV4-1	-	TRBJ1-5	TGCGCCAGCAGCCAACTGGATAGCAATCAGCCCCAGCATTTT	CASSQLDSNQPQHF
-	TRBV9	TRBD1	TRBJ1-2	TGTGCCAGCAGCCCTAACTTCGGACAGGGAGGCTATGGCTACACCTTC	CASSPNFGQGGYGYTF